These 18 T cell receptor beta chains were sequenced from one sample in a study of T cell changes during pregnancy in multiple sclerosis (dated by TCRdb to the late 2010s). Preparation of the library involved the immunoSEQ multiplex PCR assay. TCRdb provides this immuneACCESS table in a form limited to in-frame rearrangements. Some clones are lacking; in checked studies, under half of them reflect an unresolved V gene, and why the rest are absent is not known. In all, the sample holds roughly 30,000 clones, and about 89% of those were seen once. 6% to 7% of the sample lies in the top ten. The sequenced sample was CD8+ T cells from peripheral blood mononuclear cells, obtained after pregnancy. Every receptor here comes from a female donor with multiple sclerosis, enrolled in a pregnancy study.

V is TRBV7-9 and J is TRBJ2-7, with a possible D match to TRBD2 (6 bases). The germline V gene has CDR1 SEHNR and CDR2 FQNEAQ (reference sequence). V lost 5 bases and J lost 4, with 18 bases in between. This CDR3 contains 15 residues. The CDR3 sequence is CASSPPGEKRYEQYF. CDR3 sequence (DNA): TGTGCCAGCAGCCCACCGGGGGAAAAGAGATACGAGCAGTACTTC.

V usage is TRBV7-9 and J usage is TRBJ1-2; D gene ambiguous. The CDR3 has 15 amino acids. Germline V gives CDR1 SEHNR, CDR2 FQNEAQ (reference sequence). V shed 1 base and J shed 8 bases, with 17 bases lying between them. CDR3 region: CASSLETPFREGYTF. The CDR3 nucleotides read TGTGCCAGCAGCTTAGAGACACCTTTTAGGGAGGGCTACACCTTC. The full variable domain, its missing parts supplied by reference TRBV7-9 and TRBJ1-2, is DTGVSQNPRHKITKRGQNVTFRCDPISEHNRLYWYRQTLGQGPEFLTYFQNEAQLEKSRLLSDRFSAERPKGSFSTLEIQRTEQGDSAMYLCASSLETPFREGYTFGSGTRLTVV.

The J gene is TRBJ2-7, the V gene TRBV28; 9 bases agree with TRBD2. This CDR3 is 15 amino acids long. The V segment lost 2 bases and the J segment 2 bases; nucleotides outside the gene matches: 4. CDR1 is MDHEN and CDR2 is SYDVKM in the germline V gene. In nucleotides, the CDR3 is TGTGCCAGCAGTTTACGGACTAGCGTGCCCTACGAGCAGTACTTC. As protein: CASSLRTSVPYEQYF.

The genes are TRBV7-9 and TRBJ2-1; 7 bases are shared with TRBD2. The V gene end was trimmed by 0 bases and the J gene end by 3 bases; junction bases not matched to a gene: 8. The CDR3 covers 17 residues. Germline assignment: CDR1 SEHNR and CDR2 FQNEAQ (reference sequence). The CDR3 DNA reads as TGTGCCAGCAGCTTAGCCCGCCCGGCTAGCGGCTACAATGAGCAGTTCTTC. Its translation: CASSLARPASGYNEQFF.

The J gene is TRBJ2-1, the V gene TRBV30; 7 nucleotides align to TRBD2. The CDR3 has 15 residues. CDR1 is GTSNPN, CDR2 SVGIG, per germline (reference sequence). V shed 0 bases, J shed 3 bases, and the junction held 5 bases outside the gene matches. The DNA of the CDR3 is TGTGCCTGGAGTGTTAGGCGGGAGTTCTACAATGAGCAGTTCTTC. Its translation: CAWSVRREFYNEQFF.

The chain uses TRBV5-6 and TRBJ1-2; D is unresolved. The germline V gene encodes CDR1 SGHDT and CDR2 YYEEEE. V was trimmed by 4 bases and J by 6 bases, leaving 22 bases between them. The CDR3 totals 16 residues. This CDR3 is CASSPEITERFDGYTF. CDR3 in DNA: TGTGCCAGCAGCCCGGAGATCACGGAAAGATTTGATGGCTACACCTTC.

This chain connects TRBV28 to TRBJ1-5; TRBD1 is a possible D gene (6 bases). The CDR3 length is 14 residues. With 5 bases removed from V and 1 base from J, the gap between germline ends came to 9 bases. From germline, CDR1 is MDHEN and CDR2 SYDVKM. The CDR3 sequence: CASSGGQSNQPQHF. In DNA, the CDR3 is TGTGCCAGCAGTGGGGGCCAGAGCAATCAGCCCCAGCATTTT.

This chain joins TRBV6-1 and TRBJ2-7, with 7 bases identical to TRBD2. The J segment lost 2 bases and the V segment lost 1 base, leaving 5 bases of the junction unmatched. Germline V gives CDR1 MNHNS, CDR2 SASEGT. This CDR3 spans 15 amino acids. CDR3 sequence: CASSEGTSAAYEQYF. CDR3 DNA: TGTGCCAGCAGTGAAGGAACTAGCGCAGCCTACGAGCAGTACTTC.

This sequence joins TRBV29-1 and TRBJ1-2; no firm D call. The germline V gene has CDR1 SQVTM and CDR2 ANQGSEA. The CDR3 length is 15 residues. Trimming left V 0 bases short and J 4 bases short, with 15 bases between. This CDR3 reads CSVEDLDALGYGYTF. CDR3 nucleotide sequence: TGCAGCGTTGAAGATCTTGACGCGCTAGGCTATGGCTACACCTTC.

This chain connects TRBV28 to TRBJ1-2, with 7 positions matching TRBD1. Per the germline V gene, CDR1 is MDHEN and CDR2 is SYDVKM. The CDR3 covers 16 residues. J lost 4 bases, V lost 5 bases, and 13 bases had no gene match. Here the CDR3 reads CASSRGQHPFPYGYTF. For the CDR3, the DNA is TGTGCCAGCAGTCGGGGACAGCACCCGTTTCCCTATGGCTACACCTTC.

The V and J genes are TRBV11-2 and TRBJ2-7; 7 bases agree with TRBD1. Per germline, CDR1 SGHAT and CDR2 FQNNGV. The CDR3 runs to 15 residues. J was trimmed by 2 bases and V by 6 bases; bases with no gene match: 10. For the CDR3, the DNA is TGTGCCAGCAGGCCTGAGGGGGCAGCACCCTACGAGCAGTACTTC. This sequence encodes CASRPEGAAPYEQYF.

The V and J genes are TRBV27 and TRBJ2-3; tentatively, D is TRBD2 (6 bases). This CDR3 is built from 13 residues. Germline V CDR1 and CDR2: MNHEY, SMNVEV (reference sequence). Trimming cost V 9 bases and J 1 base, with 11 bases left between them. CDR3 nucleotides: TGTGCCAGAGGAGGGCCAGGCACAGATACGCAGTATTTT. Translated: CARGGPGTDTQYF.

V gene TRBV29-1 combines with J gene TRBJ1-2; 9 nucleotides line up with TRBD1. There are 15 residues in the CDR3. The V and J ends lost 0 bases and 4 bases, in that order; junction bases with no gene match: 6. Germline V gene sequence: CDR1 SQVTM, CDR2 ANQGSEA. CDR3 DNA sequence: TGCAGCGTTGAAGATGGGACAGGGTTGAGCTATGGCTACACCTTC. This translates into CSVEDGTGLSYGYTF.

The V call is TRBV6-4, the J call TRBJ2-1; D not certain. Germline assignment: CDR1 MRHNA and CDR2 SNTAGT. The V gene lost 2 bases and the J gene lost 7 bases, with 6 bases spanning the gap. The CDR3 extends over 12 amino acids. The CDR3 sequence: CASSDTSNEQFF. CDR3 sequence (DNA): TGTGCCAGCAGTGACACTTCGAATGAGCAGTTCTTC.

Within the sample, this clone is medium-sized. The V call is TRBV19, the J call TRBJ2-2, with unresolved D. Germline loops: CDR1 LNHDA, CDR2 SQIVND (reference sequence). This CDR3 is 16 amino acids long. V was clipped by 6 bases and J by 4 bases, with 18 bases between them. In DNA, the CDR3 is TGTGCCAGTAGCAGTGAAACCGAGCGTGCCACCGGGGAGCTGTTTTTT. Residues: CASSSETERATGELFF.

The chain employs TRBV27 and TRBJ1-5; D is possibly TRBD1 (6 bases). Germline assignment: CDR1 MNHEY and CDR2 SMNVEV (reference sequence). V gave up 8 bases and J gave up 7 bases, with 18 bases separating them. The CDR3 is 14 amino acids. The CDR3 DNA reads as TGTGCCAGCTCAAATACAGGGTCTTTGCAGCCCCAGCATTTT. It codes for CASSNTGSLQPQHF.

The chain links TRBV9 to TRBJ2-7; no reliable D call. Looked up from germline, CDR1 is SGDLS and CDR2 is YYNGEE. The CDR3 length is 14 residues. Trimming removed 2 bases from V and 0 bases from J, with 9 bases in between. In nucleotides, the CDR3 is TGTGCCAGCAGCGTTGGCAGTTCCTCCTACGAGCAGTACTTC. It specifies CASSVGSSSYEQYF.

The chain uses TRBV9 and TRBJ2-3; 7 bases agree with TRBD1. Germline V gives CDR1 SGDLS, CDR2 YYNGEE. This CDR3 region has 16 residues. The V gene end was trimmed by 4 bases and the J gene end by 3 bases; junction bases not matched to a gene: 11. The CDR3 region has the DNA TGTGCCAGCAGCCCAGAGGGGGCCAGGGTTACAGATACGCAGTATTTT. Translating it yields CASSPEGARVTDTQYF.